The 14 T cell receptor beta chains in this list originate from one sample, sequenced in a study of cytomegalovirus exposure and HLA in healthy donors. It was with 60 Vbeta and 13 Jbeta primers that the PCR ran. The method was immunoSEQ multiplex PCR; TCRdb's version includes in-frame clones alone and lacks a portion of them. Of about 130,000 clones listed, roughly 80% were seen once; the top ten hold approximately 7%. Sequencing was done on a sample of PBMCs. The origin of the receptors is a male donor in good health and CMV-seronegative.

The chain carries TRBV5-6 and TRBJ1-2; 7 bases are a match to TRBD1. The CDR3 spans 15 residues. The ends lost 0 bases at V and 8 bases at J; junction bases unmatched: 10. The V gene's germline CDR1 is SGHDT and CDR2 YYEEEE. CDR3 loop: CASSLEPTGEYGYTF. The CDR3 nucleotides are TGTGCCAGCAGCTTGGAGCCCACAGGGGAATACGGCTACACCTTC. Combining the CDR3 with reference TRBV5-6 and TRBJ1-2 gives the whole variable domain DAGVTQSPTHLIKTRGQQVTLRCSPKSGHDTVSWYQQALGQGPQFIFQYYEEEERQRGNFPDRFSGHQFPNYSSELNVNALLLGDSALYLCASSLEPTGEYGYTFGSGTRLTVV.

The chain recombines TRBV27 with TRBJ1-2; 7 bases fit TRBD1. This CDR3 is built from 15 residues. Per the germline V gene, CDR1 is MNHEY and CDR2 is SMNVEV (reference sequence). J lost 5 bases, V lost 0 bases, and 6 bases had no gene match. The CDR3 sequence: CASSLSIQGRYGYTF. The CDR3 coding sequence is TGTGCCAGCAGTTTATCAATACAGGGGCGATATGGCTACACCTTC.

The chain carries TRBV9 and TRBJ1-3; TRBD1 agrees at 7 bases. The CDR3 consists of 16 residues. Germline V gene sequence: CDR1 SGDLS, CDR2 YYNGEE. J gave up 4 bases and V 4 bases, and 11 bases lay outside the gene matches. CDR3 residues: CASSPGKGARGNTIYF. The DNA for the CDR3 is TGTGCCAGCAGCCCCGGTAAGGGGGCGAGGGGAAACACCATATATTTT. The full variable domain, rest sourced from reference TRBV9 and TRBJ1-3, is DSGVTQTPKHLITATGQRVTLRCSPRSGDLSVYWYQQSLDQGLQFLIQYYNGEERAKGNILERFSAQQFPDLHSELNLSSLELGDSALYFCASSPGKGARGNTIYFGEGSWLTVV.

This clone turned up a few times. CDR3 residues: CASSKIVASGSYEQYF. The DNA of the CDR3 is TGTGCCAGCAGCAAAATCGTAGCGAGCGGCTCCTACGAGCAGTACTTC. The rearrangement links TRBV4-2 to TRBJ2-7, with D maybe TRBD2 (5 bases). In germline, CDR1 is LGHNA, CDR2 YNFKEQ. The CDR3 contains 16 residues. V was trimmed by 5 bases and J by 0 bases, leaving 17 bases between them.

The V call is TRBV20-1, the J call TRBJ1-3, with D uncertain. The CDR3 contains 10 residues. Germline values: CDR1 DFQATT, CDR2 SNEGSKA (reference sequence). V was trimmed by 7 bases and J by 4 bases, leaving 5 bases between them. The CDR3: CSGGGNTIYF. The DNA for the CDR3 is TGCAGTGGCGGCGGAAACACCATATATTTT.

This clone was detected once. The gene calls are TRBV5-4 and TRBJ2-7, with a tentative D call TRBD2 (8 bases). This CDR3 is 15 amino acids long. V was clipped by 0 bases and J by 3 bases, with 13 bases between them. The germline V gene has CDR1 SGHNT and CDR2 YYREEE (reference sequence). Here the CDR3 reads CASSLVAGQNYEQYF. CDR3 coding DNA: TGTGCCAGCAGCTTGGTAGCGGGACAGAACTACGAGCAGTACTTC.

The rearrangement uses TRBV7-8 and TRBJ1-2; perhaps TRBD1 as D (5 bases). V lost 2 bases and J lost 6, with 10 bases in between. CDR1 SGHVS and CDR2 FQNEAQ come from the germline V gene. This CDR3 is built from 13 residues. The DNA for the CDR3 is TGTGCCAGCAGCTTATACAGGAATAATGGCTACACCTTC. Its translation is CASSLYRNNGYTF.

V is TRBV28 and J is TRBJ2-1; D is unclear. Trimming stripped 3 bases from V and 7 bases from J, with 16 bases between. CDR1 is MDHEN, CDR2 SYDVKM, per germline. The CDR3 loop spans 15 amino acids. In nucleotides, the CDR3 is TGTGCCAGCAGTTTGGGCAGGATTCAGCCGAATGAGCAGTTCTTC. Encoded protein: CASSLGRIQPNEQFF. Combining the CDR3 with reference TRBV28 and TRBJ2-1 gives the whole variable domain DVKVTQSSRYLVKRTGEKVFLECVQDMDHENMFWYRQDPGLGLRLIYFSYDVKMKEKGDIPEGYSVSREKKERFSLILESASTNQTSMYLCASSLGRIQPNEQFFGPGTRLTVL.

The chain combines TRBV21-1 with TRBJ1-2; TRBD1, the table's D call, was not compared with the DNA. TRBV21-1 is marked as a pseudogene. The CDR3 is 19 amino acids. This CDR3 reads CASSKGILGQGRRHYGYTF. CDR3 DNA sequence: TGTGCCAGCAGCAAAGGAATATTGGGACAGGGCCGAAGACACTATGGCTACACCTTC.

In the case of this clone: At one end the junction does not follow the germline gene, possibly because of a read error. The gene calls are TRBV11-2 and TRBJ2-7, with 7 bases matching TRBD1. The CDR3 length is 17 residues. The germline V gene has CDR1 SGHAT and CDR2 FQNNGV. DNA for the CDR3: TGTGCCAGTAGCTCAACCGGAACCCGGGACAGACCCTACGAGCAGTACTTC. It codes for CASSSTGTRDRPYEQYF. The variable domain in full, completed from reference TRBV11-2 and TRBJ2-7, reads EAGVAQSPRYKIIEKRQSVAFWCNPISGHATLYWYQQILGQGPKLLIQFQNNGVVDDSQLPKDRFSAERLKGVDSTLKIQPAKLEDSAVYLCASSSTGTRDRPYEQYFGPGTRLTVT.

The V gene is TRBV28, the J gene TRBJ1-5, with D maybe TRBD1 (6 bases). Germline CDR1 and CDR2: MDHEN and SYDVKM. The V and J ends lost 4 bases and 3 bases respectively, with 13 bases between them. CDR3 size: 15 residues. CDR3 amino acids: CASSSGTLLNQPQHF. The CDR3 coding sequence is TGTGCCAGCAGTTCCGGGACACTTCTCAATCAGCCCCAGCATTTT.

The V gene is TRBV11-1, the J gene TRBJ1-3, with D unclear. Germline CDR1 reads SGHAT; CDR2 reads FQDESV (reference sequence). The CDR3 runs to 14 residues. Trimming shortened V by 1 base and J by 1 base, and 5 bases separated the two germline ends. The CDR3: CASSLGESGNTIYF. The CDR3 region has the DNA TGTGCCAGCAGCTTAGGAGAGTCTGGAAACACCATATATTTT.

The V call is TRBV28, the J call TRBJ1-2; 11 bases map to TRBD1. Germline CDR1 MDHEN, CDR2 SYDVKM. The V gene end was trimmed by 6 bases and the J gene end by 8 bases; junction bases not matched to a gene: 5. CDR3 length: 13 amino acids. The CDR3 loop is CASRGQGVRGYTF. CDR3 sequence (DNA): TGTGCCAGCAGGGGACAGGGGGTACGCGGCTACACCTTC.

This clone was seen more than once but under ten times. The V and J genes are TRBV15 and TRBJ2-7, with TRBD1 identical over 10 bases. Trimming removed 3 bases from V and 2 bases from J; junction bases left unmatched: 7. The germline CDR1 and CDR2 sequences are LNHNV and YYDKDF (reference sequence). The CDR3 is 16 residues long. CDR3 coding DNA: TGTGCCACCAGCAGGGTGGGACAGGGGAATACCTACGAGCAGTACTTC. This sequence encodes CATSRVGQGNTYEQYF.